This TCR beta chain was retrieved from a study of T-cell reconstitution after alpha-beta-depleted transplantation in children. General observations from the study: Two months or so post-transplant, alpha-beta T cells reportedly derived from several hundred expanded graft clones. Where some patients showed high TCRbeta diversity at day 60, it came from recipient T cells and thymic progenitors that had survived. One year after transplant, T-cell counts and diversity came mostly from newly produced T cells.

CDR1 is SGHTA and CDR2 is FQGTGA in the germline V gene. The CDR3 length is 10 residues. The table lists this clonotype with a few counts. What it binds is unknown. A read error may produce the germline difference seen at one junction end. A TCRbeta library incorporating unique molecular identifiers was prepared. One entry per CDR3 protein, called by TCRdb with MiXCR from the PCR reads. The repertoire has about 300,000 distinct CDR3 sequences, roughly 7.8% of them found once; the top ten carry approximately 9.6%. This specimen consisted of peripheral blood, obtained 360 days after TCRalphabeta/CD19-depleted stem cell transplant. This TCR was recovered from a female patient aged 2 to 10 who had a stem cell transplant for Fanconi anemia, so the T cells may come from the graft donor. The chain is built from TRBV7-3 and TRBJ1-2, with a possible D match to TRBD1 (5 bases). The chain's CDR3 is CASSLEGRSF. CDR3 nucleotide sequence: TGTGCCAGCAGCTTAGAGGGACGGAGCTTC.